Shown below are 21 T cell receptor beta chains from a single sample sequenced in a study of naive and memory T cell subsets. Alpha and beta constant region primers primed reverse transcription for blood and skin samples. TCRdb itself ran the 5' RACE reads through MiXCR, one entry per CDR3 protein. The sample consists of 20,000 to 25,000 distinct CDR3 sequences, 4.2% of them appearing once. Whole blood, roughly 2.5 ml, came from adult healthy volunteers. The receptors originated from a male donor in good health.

In its sample, this clonotype was seen many times. The chain uses TRBV29-1 and TRBJ2-2; D gene unclear. Germline V gene sequence: CDR1 SQVTM, CDR2 ANQGSEA. Trimming cost V 3 bases and J 0 bases, with 8 bases left between them. The CDR3 consists of 14 residues. The CDR3 reads CSVEPGSNTGELFF. Written as DNA, the CDR3 is TGCAGCGTTGAGCCAGGATCGAACACCGGGGAGCTGTTTTTT.

In its sample, this clonotype was seen many times. The V and J genes are TRBV20-1 and TRBJ2-4; 8 bases match TRBD1. With 2 bases clipped from V and 0 bases from J, the junction kept 0 bases outside the gene matches. The CDR3 contains 14 residues. Germline loops: CDR1 DFQATT, CDR2 SNEGSKA (reference sequence). The CDR3 DNA sequence: TGCAGTGCTAGAACAGGGGGAGCCAAAAACATTCAGTACTTC. Translated: CSARTGGAKNIQYF.

In its sample, this clonotype was seen many times. The gene calls are TRBV6-2 or TRBV6-3 and TRBJ1-1; D uncertain. The CDR3 has 15 residues. In germline, CDR1 is MNHEY, CDR2 SVGEGT. Trimming left V 0 bases short and J 0 bases short, with 8 bases between. CDR3 DNA sequence: TGTGCCAGCAGTTACTCGAGGCAGATGAACACTGAAGCTTTCTTT. It specifies CASSYSRQMNTEAFF.

In its sample, this clonotype was seen a few times. This rearrangement joins TRBV24-1 to TRBJ2-5; 8 nucleotides agree with TRBD1. There are 15 residues in the CDR3. Trimming at V came to 5 bases and at J to 3 bases, leaving 7 bases not matched to a gene. The germline V gene has CDR1 KGHDR and CDR2 SFDVKD. The DNA for the CDR3 is TGTGCCACCAGTGCCGAAGACAGGGGAGAAGAGACCCAGTACTTC. Translating gives CATSAEDRGEETQYF.

By share, this clonotype counts as medium-sized. The rearrangement joins TRBV7-9 to TRBJ2-1; a weak D match, TRBD2 (6 bases). Germline CDR1 and CDR2: SEHNR and FQNEAQ (reference sequence). V was trimmed by 5 bases and J by 4 bases, leaving 15 bases between them. The CDR3 is made up of 15 amino acids. As DNA, the CDR3 is TGTGCCAGCAGCCAAGGAGGTGCGGGGTACAATGAGCAGTTCTTC. This codes for CASSQGGAGYNEQFF.

The sample holds many counts of this clonotype. This chain uses TRBV7-9 with TRBJ1-3; 7 bases are shared with TRBD1. Germline CDR1 is SEHNR and CDR2 is FQNEAQ (reference sequence). The CDR3 totals 17 residues. J gave up 0 bases and V 3 bases, and 8 bases lay outside the gene matches. The CDR3 region has the DNA TGTGCCAGCAGCTTGAGGGACAGCTCGCCCTCTGGAAACACCATATATTTT. Its translation: CASSLRDSSPSGNTIYF.

This clonotype was detected many times. The genes are TRBV20-1 and TRBJ1-2; D is perhaps TRBD1 (5 bases). Deletions cut 3 bases from V and 6 bases from J, with 11 bases between. Germline-derived CDR1 and CDR2 are DFQATT and SNEGSKA (reference sequence). This CDR3 has 12 amino acids. The CDR3 reads CSASRGLDGYTF. The CDR3 DNA reads TGCAGTGCTAGCCGGGGACTAGATGGCTACACCTTC.

There are many counts of this clonotype. The V gene is TRBV11-2, the J gene TRBJ2-1, with D unresolved. The V and J ends lost 5 bases and 8 bases respectively, with 7 bases between them. The CDR3 loop spans 11 amino acids. CDR1 SGHAT and CDR2 FQNNGV come from the germline V gene. In DNA, the CDR3 is TGTGCCAGCAGCCCCGCGGATGAGCAGTTCTTC. The encoded protein is CASSPADEQFF.

The table lists this clonotype with a few counts. J is TRBJ2-1 and V is TRBV7-9; possibly TRBD1 for D (6 bases). Germline V gene data show CDR1 as SEHNR and CDR2 as FQNEAQ (reference sequence). Trimming cost V 6 bases and J 0 bases, with 9 bases left between them. The CDR3 extends over 14 amino acids. This CDR3 is CASSSGASYNEQFF. The DNA of the CDR3 is TGTGCCAGCAGTTCAGGGGCCTCCTACAATGAGCAGTTCTTC.

This clonotype was observed many times. The chain has TRBV2 and TRBJ1-1; D unclear. Trimming removed 6 bases at V and 4 bases at J, with 3 bases between. Germline V gives CDR1 SNHLY, CDR2 FYNNEI. This CDR3 has 10 residues. Written as DNA, the CDR3 is TGTGCCAGCAGGGGCACTGAAGCTTTCTTT. Translated, it gives CASRGTEAFF. Together with reference TRBV2 and TRBJ1-1, the CDR3 gives the full variable domain: EPEVTQTPSHQVTQMGQEVILRCVPISNHLYFYWYRQILGQKVEFLVSFYNNEISEKSEIFDDQFSVERPDGSNFTLKIRSTKLEDSAMYFCASRGTEAFFGQGTRLTVV.

This clonotype was recorded at least ten times. The chain is built from TRBV29-1 and TRBJ1-2; 9 nucleotides agree with TRBD1. Losses at the gene ends were 8 bases for V and 2 bases for J; bases not matched to a gene: 9. The CDR3 has 14 residues. Germline V lookup: CDR1 SQVTM, CDR2 ANQGSEA. The CDR3 nucleotides are TGCAGCTGTAGAATCGGGACAGGGAACTATGGCTACACCTTC. Residues: CSCRIGTGNYGYTF.

The sample holds many counts of this clonotype. CDR3 bases: TGCAGCGTTGAAGAGGAGCGGGGGGAGACCCAGTACTTC. It specifies CSVEEERGETQYF. The gene calls are TRBV29-1 and TRBJ2-5; 8 bases map to TRBD2. Germline CDR1 is SQVTM and CDR2 is ANQGSEA. J was trimmed by 5 bases and V by 0 bases; bases with no gene match: 2. This CDR3 contains 13 residues.

By its share, this clonotype is medium-sized. The chain is built from TRBV20-1 and TRBJ2-1, with a tentative D call TRBD2 (6 bases). V was pared by 5 bases and J by 0 bases, with 14 bases between. The germline V gene has CDR1 DFQATT and CDR2 SNEGSKA (reference sequence). There are 15 residues in the CDR3. The CDR3: CSAEDGGDSYNEQFF. The CDR3 DNA follows: TGCAGTGCTGAAGACGGAGGGGACTCCTACAATGAGCAGTTCTTC.

This clonotype was seen repeatedly, ten times or more. The chain links TRBV12-3 or TRBV12-4 to TRBJ2-2, with TRBD2 as a possible D gene (5 bases). The CDR3 contains 16 residues. Deletions cut 3 bases from V and 4 bases from J, with 15 bases between. The CDR3 DNA reads as TGTGCCAGCAGTTTTCCTGGCCCCCGGGGCACCGGGGAGCTGTTTTTT. Encoded protein: CASSFPGPRGTGELFF.

This clonotype was counted ten times or more. The rearrangement joins TRBV20-1 to TRBJ2-7, with 9 nucleotides matching TRBD2. The CDR3 spans 15 residues. Germline V CDR1 and CDR2: DFQATT, SNEGSKA (reference sequence). Germline trimming cut 1 base from V and 3 bases from J; bases unmatched to any gene: 7. CDR3 nucleotides: TGCAGTGCTAGAGGGCGGGAGGGCCCTATCTACGAGCAGTACTTC. This translates into CSARGREGPIYEQYF.

This clonotype was found many times. V usage is TRBV6-4 and J usage is TRBJ2-3, with D unclear. CDR1 MRHNA and CDR2 SNTAGT come from the germline V gene. This CDR3 comprises 13 residues. V gave up 2 bases and J gave up 1 base, with 4 bases separating them. The CDR3 sequence is CASSDRGTDTQYF. CDR3 nucleotide sequence: TGTGCCAGCAGTGACAGGGGCACAGATACGCAGTATTTT.

This clonotype was observed many times. The chain couples TRBV6-4 to TRBJ2-1; 14 nucleotides match TRBD2. The CDR3 is made up of 15 amino acids. Germline CDR1 MRHNA, CDR2 SNTAGT. The V segment lost 4 bases and the J segment 8 bases; nucleotides outside the gene matches: 4. CDR3 nucleotides: TGTGCCAGCAGTGCGACTAGCGGGAGGGGAGATGAGCAGTTCTTC. Its protein product is CASSATSGRGDEQFF.

This clonotype was observed at least ten times. The J gene is TRBJ2-7, the V gene TRBV6-5; maybe TRBD1 (6 bases). The CDR3 contains 15 residues. CDR1 and CDR2 (germline): MNHEY, SVGAGI. V dropped 2 bases and J dropped 0 bases, with 11 bases sitting between them. CDR3: CASSYRAGASYEQYF. CDR3 DNA sequence: TGTGCCAGCAGTTACAGGGCAGGGGCCTCCTACGAGCAGTACTTC.

This clonotype was observed many times. This chain uses TRBV7-9 with TRBJ2-7, with D possibly TRBD2 on 7 matching bases. Germline CDR1 reads SEHNR; CDR2 reads FQNEAQ (reference sequence). CDR3 length equals 16 residues. V was clipped by 4 bases and J by 2 bases, with 18 bases between them. The CDR3 nucleotides read TGTGCCAGCAGCTCCACCTCAGGGGAGGGGGCCTACGAGCAGTACTTC. This translates into CASSSTSGEGAYEQYF. The complete variable domain, with remaining parts taken from reference TRBV7-9 and TRBJ2-7, reads DTGVSQNPRHKITKRGQNVTFRCDPISEHNRLYWYRQTLGQGPEFLTYFQNEAQLEKSRLLSDRFSAERPKGSFSTLEIQRTEQGDSAMYLCASSSTSGEGAYEQYFGPGTRLTVT.

This clonotype was detected many times. This chain connects TRBV20-1 to TRBJ2-5; D remains ambiguous. Germline V gene sequence: CDR1 DFQATT, CDR2 SNEGSKA (reference sequence). V was pared by 2 bases and J by 5 bases, with 12 bases between. CDR3 length: 13 residues. The CDR3, as DNA: TGCAGTGCTAGACGGACCGGCAGGGAGACCCAGTACTTC. Translating it yields CSARRTGRETQYF.

This clonotype was seen ten or more times. The rearrangement links TRBV28 to TRBJ2-6; TRBD1 might be the D (6 bases). CDR1 is MDHEN, CDR2 SYDVKM, per germline. The CDR3 totals 17 residues. Trimming cost V 3 bases and J 0 bases, with 12 bases left between them. CDR3 in amino acids: CASSLGQGISGANVLTF. The CDR3 DNA sequence: TGTGCCAGCAGTTTGGGGCAGGGGATCTCTGGGGCCAACGTCCTGACTTTC.